The clone carrying this T cell receptor beta chain occurred many times. What it binds is unknown. The data were obtained in a study of T cells in Graves' hyperthyroidism and ophthalmopathy. The TCR beta CDR3 regions underwent amplification using RNA transcripts as the source. Carried out on the TCR CDR3, a first-round RT-PCR used the HTBI primer set. TCRdb fed the multiplex PCR reads into MiXCR, producing one record per CDR3 protein. This sample has approximately 480,000 distinct CDR3 sequences; 20% occur once, and the top ten carry 26%. The germline gives CDR1 MNHNS, CDR2 SASEGT. CDR3 size: 14 residues. The V gene end was trimmed by 5 bases and the J gene end by 2 bases; junction bases not matched to a gene: 4. General study findings and limits: Stable hyperthyroidism was separated from ophthalmopathy by a model based on 13 V-J features.

Input material: blood. The chain employs TRBV6-1 and TRBJ1-1; TRBD1 aligns across 8 bases. This receptor was taken from a man aged 18 to 35 with Graves' hyperthyroidism. The CDR3 DNA reads as TGTGCCAGCAGTCCCAGGGGGCGAAACACTGAAGCTTTCTTT. It yields the protein CASSPRGRNTEAFF.